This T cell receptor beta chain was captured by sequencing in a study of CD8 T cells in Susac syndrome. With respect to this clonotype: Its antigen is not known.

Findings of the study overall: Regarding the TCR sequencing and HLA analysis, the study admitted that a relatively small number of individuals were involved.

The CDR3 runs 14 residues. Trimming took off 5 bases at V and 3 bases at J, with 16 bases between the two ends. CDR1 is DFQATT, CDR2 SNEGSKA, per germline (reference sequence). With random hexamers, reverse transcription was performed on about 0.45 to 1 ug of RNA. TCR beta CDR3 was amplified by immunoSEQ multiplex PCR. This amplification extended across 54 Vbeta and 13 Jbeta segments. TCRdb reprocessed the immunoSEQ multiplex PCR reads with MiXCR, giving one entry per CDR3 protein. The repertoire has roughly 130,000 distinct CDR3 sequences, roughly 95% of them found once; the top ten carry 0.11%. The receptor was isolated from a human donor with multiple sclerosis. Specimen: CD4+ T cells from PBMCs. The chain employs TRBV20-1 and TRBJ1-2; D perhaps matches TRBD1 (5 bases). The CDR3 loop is CSAQKIRGDYGYTF. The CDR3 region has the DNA TGCAGTGCTCAGAAAATCCGGGGGGACTATGGCTACACCTTC.